This TCR beta chain appears in the sequencing data of a study of blood T cells in healthy people across ages. The wider study: Using template switching, researchers captured about one barcoded beta molecule for each two T cells.

For the second PCR, which ran for roughly 7 to 11 cycles, a sample-barcoded 5' primer and a J-beta primer mix were used. TCRdb re-called the 5' RACE reads through MiXCR, storing one row per CDR3 protein. The sample lists over a million distinct CDR3 sequences; 40% to 50% were seen once. The CDR3 is made up of 14 amino acids. Germline assignment: CDR1 DFQATT and CDR2 SNEGSKA (reference sequence). Trimming left V 4 bases short and J 8 bases short, with 18 bases between. Sequencing was carried out using blood. The sequence was obtained from a woman in her sixties in good health. The genes are TRBV20-1 and TRBJ1-5, with D hard to call. CDR3 loop: CSANEEGGVKPQHF. The DNA of the CDR3 is TGCAGTGCTAACGAGGAAGGTGGGGTAAAGCCCCAGCATTTT.